The text below deals with one T cell receptor beta chain. Its specificity is not known. The sample belongs to a study of regulatory T cells in long-lasting Graves disease. Libraries of TCR beta came from iRepertoire HTBI primers plus Arm-PCR of CDR3 regions. TCRdb passed the multiplex PCR reads through MiXCR, listing each CDR3 protein once. The sample shows 400,000 to 500,000 distinct CDR3 sequences, around 20% of them seen only once. Study-level results: Persistent disease showed a preference for TRBV28, TRBJ1-2 and TRBJ2-5.

Deletions cut 5 bases from V and 5 bases from J, with 11 bases between. The CDR3 has 13 residues. Germline values: CDR1 SGHNT, CDR2 YENEEA. The time point is: persistent/refractory GD, antithyroid drugs over 5 years with positive TRAb. RNA from PBMCs was the source of the TCR library. The V gene is TRBV11-3, the J gene TRBJ2-3, with D unclear. This sample comprised peripheral blood mononuclear cells (PBMCs), obtained when the disease was refractory, from a patient treated with antithyroid drugs. The receptor's source is a female donor with Graves disease. CDR3: CASSQGPLDTQYF. CDR3 DNA: TGTGCCAGCAGCCAAGGACCGCTAGATACGCAGTATTTT. Complete variable domain (other parts from reference TRBV11-3 and TRBJ2-3): EAGVVQSPRYKIIEKKQPVAFWCNPISGHNTLYWYLQNLGQGPELLIRYENEEAVDDSQLPKDRFSAERLKGVDSTLKIQPAELGDSAVYLCASSQGPLDTQYFGPGTRLTVL.